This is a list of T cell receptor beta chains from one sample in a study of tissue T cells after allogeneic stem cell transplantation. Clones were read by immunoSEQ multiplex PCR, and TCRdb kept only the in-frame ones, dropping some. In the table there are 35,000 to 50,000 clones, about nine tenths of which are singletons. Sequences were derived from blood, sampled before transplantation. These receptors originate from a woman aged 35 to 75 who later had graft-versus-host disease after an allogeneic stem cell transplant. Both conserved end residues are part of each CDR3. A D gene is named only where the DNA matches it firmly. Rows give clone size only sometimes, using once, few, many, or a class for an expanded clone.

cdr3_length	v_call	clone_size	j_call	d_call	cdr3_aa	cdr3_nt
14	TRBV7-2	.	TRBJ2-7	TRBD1	CASSWGQGLYEQYF	TGTGCCAGCAGCTGGGGACAGGGATTATACGAGCAGTACTTC
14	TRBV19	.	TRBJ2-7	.	CASSIRSDGNEQYF	TGTGCCAGTAGTATACGGTCCGATGGGAACGAGCAGTACTTC
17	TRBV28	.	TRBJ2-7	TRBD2	CASSLIGLAPTGYEQYF	TGTGCCAGCAGTTTAATAGGACTAGCCCCCACGGGCTACGAGCAGTACTTC
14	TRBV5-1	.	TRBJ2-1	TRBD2	CASQSGETYNEQFF	TGCGCCAGCCAGAGCGGGGAAACCTACAATGAGCAGTTCTTC
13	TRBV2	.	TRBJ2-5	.	CASSGWQGETQYF	TGTGCCAGCAGTGGGTGGCAGGGGGAGACCCAGTACTTC
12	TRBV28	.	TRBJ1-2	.	CASSLQGYGYTF	TGTGCCAGCAGTTTACAAGGGTATGGCTACACCTTC
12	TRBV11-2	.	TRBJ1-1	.	CASSSSGTEAFF	TGTGCCAGCAGCTCTTCCGGGACAGAAGCTTTCTTT
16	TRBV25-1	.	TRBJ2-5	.	CASSQTFRGQQETQYF	TGTGCCAGCAGCCAAACTTTCAGGGGCCAACAAGAGACCCAGTACTTC
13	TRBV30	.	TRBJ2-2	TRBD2	CAWTSGSTGELFF	TGTGCCTGGACTAGCGGGAGCACCGGGGAGCTGTTTTTT
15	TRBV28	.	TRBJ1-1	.	CASSSVREPNTEAFF	TGTGCCAGCAGTTCGGTACGGGAGCCGAACACTGAAGCTTTCTTT
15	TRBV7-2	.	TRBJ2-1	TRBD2	CASSLSGLAIDEQFF	TGTGCCAGCAGCTTATCGGGACTAGCGATCGATGAGCAGTTCTTC
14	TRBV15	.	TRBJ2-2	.	CATSRDRGTGELFF	TGTGCCACCAGCAGAGATCGGGGAACCGGGGAGCTGTTTTTT
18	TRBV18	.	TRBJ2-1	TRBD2	CASSLGTSGSFVYNEQFF	TGTGCCAGCTCACTAGGGACTAGCGGGAGTTTCGTTTACAATGAGCAGTTCTTC
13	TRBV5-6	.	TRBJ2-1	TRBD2	CASLLIAGVEQFF	TGTGCCAGCCTTCTTATAGCGGGAGTTGAGCAGTTCTTC
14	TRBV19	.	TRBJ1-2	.	CASSMNGGNYGYTF	TGTGCCAGTAGTATGAATGGTGGCAACTATGGCTACACCTTC
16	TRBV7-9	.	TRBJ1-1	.	CASSFIGGGLGTEAFF	TGTGCCAGCAGCTTTATTGGTGGGGGGCTGGGGACTGAAGCTTTCTTT
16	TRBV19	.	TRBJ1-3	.	CASSIPGQASGNTIYF	TGTGCCAGTAGTATTCCAGGTCAGGCCTCTGGAAACACCATATATTTT
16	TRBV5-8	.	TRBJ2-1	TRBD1	CASSRGTGTIYNEQFF	TGTGCCAGCAGCCGCGGGACAGGCACTATCTACAATGAGCAGTTCTTC
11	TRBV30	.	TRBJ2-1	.	CAWSDGNEQFF	TGTGCCTGGAGCGATGGCAATGAGCAGTTCTTC
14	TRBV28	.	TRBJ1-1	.	CASSFRTMNTEAFF	TGTGCCAGCAGTTTTCGCACTATGAACACTGAAGCTTTCTTT
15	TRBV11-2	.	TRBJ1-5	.	CASSQDSLSNQPQHF	TGTGCCAGCAGCCAGGACAGCCTTAGCAATCAGCCCCAGCATTTT
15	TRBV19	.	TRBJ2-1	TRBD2	CASSISLAGVYEQFF	TGTGCCAGTAGTATAAGCCTAGCGGGAGTATATGAGCAGTTCTTC
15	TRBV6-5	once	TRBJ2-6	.	CASSNLGQWANVLTF	TGTGCCAGCAGTAACCTGGGGCAGTGGGCCAACGTCCTGACTTTC
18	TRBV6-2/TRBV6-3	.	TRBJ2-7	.	CASSYGSATPRRTYEQYF	TGTGCCAGCAGTTACGGATCCGCAACACCCCGGAGGACCTACGAGCAGTACTTC
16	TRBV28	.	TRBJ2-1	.	CASSAPGVGYSNEQFF	TGTGCCAGCAGTGCGCCCGGGGTTGGTTATAGCAATGAGCAGTTCTTC
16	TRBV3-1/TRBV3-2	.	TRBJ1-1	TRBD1	CASSQDSTGSGTEAFF	TGTGCCAGCAGCCAAGATTCGACAGGGAGCGGCACTGAAGCTTTCTTT
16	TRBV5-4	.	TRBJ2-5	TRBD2	CASSWGGPSGQETQYF	TGTGCCAGCAGCTGGGGGGGGCCTAGCGGGCAAGAGACCCAGTACTTC
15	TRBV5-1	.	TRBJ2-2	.	CASRPDGGRTGELFF	TGCGCCAGCAGACCCGATGGGGGGAGGACCGGGGAGCTGTTTTTT
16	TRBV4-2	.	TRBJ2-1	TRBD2	CASSQVPLAVYNEQFF	TGTGCCAGCAGCCAAGTACCACTAGCGGTTTACAATGAGCAGTTCTTC
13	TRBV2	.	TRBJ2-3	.	CASSEGSPDTQYF	TGTGCCAGCAGTGAAGGGAGCCCCGATACGCAGTATTTT
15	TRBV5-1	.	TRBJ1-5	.	CASSLDVGESQPQHF	TGCGCCAGCAGCTTGGATGTTGGGGAGAGTCAGCCCCAGCATTTT
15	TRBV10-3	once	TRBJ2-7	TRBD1	CAISAGTGSTYEQYF	TGTGCCATCAGTGCCGGGACAGGGAGTACCTACGAGCAGTACTTC
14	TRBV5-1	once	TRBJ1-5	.	CASSPGASNQPQHF	TGCGCCAGCAGCCCGGGGGCCAGCAATCAGCCCCAGCATTTT
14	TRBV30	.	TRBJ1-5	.	CAWSTALGNQPQHF	TGTGCCTGGAGTACCGCTTTGGGCAATCAGCCCCAGCATTTT
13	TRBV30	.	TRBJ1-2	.	CAWSVQGGYGYTF	TGTGCCTGGAGTGTACAAGGGGGCTATGGCTACACCTTC
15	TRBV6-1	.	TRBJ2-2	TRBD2	CASSETAGASGELFF	TGTGCCAGCAGTGAAACGGCGGGAGCGTCCGGGGAGCTGTTTTTT
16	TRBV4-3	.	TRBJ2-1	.	CASSHIGAGSYNEQFF	TGCGCCAGCAGCCATATTGGAGCGGGCTCCTACAATGAGCAGTTCTTC
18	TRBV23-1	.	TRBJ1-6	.	CASSQSGKGSSYNSPLHF	TGCGCCAGCAGTCAATCCGGTAAGGGCAGCTCCTATAATTCACCCCTCCACTTT
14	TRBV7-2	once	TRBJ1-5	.	CASSPAGWDQPQHF	TGTGCCAGCAGCCCGGCGGGGTGGGATCAGCCCCAGCATTTT
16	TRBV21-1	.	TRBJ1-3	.	CASLGQGPSSGNTIYF	TGTGCCAGCCTCGGACAGGGGCCGAGCTCTGGAAACACCATATATTTT
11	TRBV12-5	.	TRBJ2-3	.	CASGLTDTQYF	TGTGCTAGTGGTTTAACAGATACGCAGTATTTT
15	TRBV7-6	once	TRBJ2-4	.	CASSLAGVAKNIQYF	TGTGCCAGCAGCTTAGCAGGGGTAGCCAAAAACATTCAGTACTTC
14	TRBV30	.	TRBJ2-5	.	CAWSWEAYQETQYF	TGTGCCTGGAGCTGGGAGGCCTACCAAGAGACCCAGTACTTC
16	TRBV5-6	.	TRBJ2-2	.	CASSLDGPTNTGELFF	TGTGCCAGCAGCTTGGACGGGCCCACGAACACCGGGGAGCTGTTTTTT
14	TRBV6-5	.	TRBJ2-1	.	CATRGGPPVNEQFF	TGTGCCACCCGAGGTGGCCCGCCTGTCAATGAGCAGTTCTTC
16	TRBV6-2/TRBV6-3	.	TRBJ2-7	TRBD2	CASSYSSTSGSYEQYF	TGTGCCAGCAGTTACTCGTCCACTAGCGGGAGTTACGAGCAGTACTTC
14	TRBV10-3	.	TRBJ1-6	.	CAITGTPGDSPLHF	TGTGCCATCACTGGGACCCCCGGGGATTCACCCCTCCACTTT
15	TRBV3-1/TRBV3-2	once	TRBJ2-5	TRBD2	CASSKRLAGGQTQYF	TGTGCCAGCAGCAAGAGGCTAGCGGGAGGACAGACCCAGTACTTC